Described below is a single T cell receptor beta chain sequence and its context. As yet, its antigen is unknown. The data belong to a study of shared clonotypes between healthy human individuals. Overall study results and limits: Clonotype sharing across donors was expected to vary with sequencing depth. Specimens sampled were limited to blood, with tissue repertoires likely differing.

Running of the assay took place at deep level. The data were produced by immunoSEQ multiplex PCR, yet TCRdb's version contains in-frame clones alone and is incomplete. The data contain some 500,000 clones, around 77% of them singletons. Germline V lookup: CDR1 MNHEY, CDR2 SMNVEV (reference sequence). The CDR3 loop spans 16 amino acids. Trimming stripped 3 bases from V and 3 bases from J, with 18 bases between. This receptor was identified in a woman aged 40 to 49 in good health. Some clones in this sample may be carry-over from other donors' samples. The sequencing sample was made of PBMCs. The rearrangement uses TRBV27 and TRBJ2-7; TRBD1 might be the D (5 bases). Here the CDR3 DNA reads TGTGCCAGCAGTTTGGGTAGCAGGACACTGAACTACGAGCAGTACTTC. Residues: CASSLGSRTLNYEQYF.